This T cell receptor (beta chain) was sequenced for a study of somatic mutations in cytotoxic T cells in rheumatoid arthritis. For the study at large: A subset of V beta antibody-stained T-cell populations was isolated by flow sorting, reaching nearly 100% purity, and this subset included V beta1+ cells that went on to TCRB sequencing. Whole-study findings and limits: No significant CD8+ T-cell clonality difference was found between rheumatoid arthritis patients and age-matched controls. Each of about an eighth of the roughly 60 patients had a largest CD8+ clone that made up more than 20% of CD8+ cells.

Profiling relied on immunoSEQ multiplex PCR, and the TCRdb table lists in-frame clones only, not all of them. The sample carries under 20,000 clones, 75% to 90% recorded once. Positive magnetic bead selection, which isolated the CD4+ and CD8+ cells, was followed by a flow cytometry check of purity. Regarding this clone: Its matching antigen is unknown.

This TCR derives from an adult with rheumatoid arthritis. Sequencing input: CD8+ T cells sorted from blood.

The CDR3 bases are TGTGCCAGCAGTCAGGAGGGGACTAGCCCGGACGAGCAGTACTTC. As protein: CASSQEGTSPDEQYF. The chain couples TRBV6-5 to TRBJ2-7; 9 nucleotides align to TRBD2. Germline CDR1 is MNHEY and CDR2 is SVGAGI. The CDR3 covers 15 residues. Trimming at V came to 5 bases and at J to 5 bases, leaving 10 bases not matched to a gene.